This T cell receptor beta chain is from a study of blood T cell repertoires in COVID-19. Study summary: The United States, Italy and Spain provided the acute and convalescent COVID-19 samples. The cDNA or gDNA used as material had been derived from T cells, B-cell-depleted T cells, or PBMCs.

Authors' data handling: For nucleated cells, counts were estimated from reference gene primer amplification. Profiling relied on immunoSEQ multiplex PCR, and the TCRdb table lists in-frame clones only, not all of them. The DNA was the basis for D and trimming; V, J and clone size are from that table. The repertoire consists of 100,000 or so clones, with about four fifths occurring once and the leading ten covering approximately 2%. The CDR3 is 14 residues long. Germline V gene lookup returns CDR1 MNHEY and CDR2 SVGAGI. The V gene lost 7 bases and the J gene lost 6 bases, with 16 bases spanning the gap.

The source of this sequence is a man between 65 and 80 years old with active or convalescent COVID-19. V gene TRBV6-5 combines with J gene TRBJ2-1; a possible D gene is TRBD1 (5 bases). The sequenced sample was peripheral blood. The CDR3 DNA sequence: TGTGCCAGCAACTCAGGGTCTCCCACCAATGAGCAGTTCTTC. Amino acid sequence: CASNSGSPTNEQFF.